This T cell receptor (beta chain) derives from a study of blood T cell repertoires in COVID-19. In the study overall: Collection of acute and convalescent COVID-19 samples took place in the United States, Italy and Spain. Sample material is recorded as cDNA or gDNA derived from T cells, B-cell-depleted T cells, or PBMCs.

The CDR3 contains 15 residues. Germline trimming cut 1 base from V and 5 bases from J; bases unmatched to any gene: 6. CDR1 and CDR2 (germline): ENHRY, SYGVKD. As processed by the authors: Amplified reference gene primers provided the basis for estimating nucleated cell counts. Repertoires were generated with immunoSEQ multiplex PCR, while TCRdb's copy carries only in-frame clones and drops some. The DNA was the basis for D and trimming; V, J and clone size are from that table. This repertoire shows approximately 350,000 clones, roughly 89% found once; its top ten account for 2.5% to 4%. This clone has a single count.

The sequencing sample was made of peripheral blood. The genes are TRBV10-3 and TRBJ2-5; TRBD2 agrees at 8 bases. This TCR derives from a young woman who had recovered from COVID-19. The CDR3 protein is CAISEFSGNYETQYF. The CDR3 nucleotides read TGTGCCATCAGTGAGTTTAGCGGGAATTATGAGACCCAGTACTTC.